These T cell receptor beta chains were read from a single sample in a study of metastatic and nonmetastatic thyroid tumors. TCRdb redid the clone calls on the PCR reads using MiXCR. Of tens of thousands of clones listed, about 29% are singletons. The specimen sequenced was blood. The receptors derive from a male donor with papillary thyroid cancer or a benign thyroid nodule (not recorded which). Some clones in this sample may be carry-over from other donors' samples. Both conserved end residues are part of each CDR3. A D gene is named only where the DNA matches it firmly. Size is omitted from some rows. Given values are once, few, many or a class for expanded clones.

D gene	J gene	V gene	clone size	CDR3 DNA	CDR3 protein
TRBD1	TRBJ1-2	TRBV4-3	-	TGCGCCAGCAGCCAAGATCTCGGGGACAGGGAAAGAGGCTACACCTTC	CASSQDLGDRERGYTF
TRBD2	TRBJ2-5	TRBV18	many	TGTGCCAGCTCACGCTTTCAGACTAGCGGGCTCTCGATCTCCCAAGAGACCCAGTACTTC	CASSRFQTSGLSISQETQYF
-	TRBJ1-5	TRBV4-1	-	TGCGCCAGCAGCCAAGATTTAGGGCAAGGGGGCAATCAGCCCCAGCATTTT	CASSQDLGQGGNQPQHF
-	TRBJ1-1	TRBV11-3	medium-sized	TGTGCCAGCAGCTTAGTCGGACACTTTTTCATGAACACTGAAGCTTTCTTT	CASSLVGHFFMNTEAFF
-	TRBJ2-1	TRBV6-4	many	TGTGCCAGCAGTGACTCGATTTATATCGGGAGTTTGAATGAGCAGTTCTTC	CASSDSIYIGSLNEQFF
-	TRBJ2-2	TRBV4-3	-	TGCGCCAGCAGCCAAGGGAACATATTCACCGGGGAGCTGTTTTTT	CASSQGNIFTGELFF
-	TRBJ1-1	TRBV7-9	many	TGTGCCAGCAGCTTACCTCTTCAGGGGTTCGCTGAAGCTTTCTTT	CASSLPLQGFAEAFF
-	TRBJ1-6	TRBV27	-	TGTGCCAGCAGTTTAACGGCTAGCTCCTATAATTCACCCCTCCACTTT	CASSLTASSYNSPLHF
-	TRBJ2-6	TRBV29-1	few	TGCAGCGTTGTTTGGGTCTCTGGGGCCAACGTCCTGACTTTC	CSVVWVSGANVLTF
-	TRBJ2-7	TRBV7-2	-	TGTGCCAGCAGCTTAGGAGGGGGTTTATACGAGCAGTACTTC	CASSLGGGLYEQYF
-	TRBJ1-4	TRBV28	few	TGTGCCAGCAGTTTGGCGGGACAAGAAAAACTGTTTTTT	CASSLAGQEKLFF
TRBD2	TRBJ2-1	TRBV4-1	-	TGCGCCAGCACCGTTAGCGGGACTAGCTCCTACAATGAGCAGTTCTTC	CASTVSGTSSYNEQFF
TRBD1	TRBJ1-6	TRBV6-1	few	TGTGCCACTGAGACAGGGGGAGAAGGTTCACCCCTCCACTTT	CATETGGEGSPLHF
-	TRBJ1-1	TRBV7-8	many	TGTGCCAGCAGGAGAAATATGAACACTGAAGCTTTCTTT	CASRRNMNTEAFF
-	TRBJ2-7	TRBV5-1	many	TGCGCCAGCAGCTACCCCCGGGGTGAGGTAGACGAGCAGTACTTC	CASSYPRGEVDEQYF
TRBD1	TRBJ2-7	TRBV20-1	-	TGCAGTGCTAGAGGCCGACAGGGTTCCTACGAGCAGTACTTC	CSARGRQGSYEQYF
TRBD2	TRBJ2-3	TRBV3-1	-	TGCGCCAGCAGCCTACGGACTAGAGAGAGCTCTGATACGCAGTATTTT	CASSLRTRESSDTQYF
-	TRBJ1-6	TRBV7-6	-	TGTGCCAGCAGCTTAGGGATAGCCGGTATAGGGTCACCCCTCCACTTT	CASSLGIAGIGSPLHF
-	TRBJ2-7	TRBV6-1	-	TGTGCCAGCAGCAAGATCTACGAGCAGTACTTC	CASSKIYEQYF
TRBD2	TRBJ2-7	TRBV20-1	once	TGCAGTGCTATTTCCTCGGGAGGAAACTCCTACGAGCAGTACTTC	CSAISSGGNSYEQYF
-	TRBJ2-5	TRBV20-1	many	TGCAGTGCTATCAGGGTTAAAGAGACCCAGTACTTC	CSAIRVKETQYF
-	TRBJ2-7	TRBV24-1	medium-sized	TGTGCCACCAGTGACCCCGGGACCGGGGCTTACGAGCAGTACTTC	CATSDPGTGAYEQYF
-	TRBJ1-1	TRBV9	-	TGTGCCAGCAGCACGAGCGTAGGCACTGAAGCTTTCTTT	CASSTSVGTEAFF
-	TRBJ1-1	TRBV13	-	TGTGCCAGCAGCTCTCGGACCGGGGCTTTCTTT	CASSSRTGAFF
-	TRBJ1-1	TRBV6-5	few	TGTGCCAGCAGTTCACAGGGCCGCACTGAAGCTTTCTTT	CASSSQGRTEAFF
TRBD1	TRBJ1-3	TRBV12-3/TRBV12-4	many	TGTGCCAGCAGTTTGGCACAGGGGAGGAGAAACACCATATATTTT	CASSLAQGRRNTIYF
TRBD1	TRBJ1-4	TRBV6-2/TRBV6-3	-	TGTGCCAGCGTTCCGGGACAGACTAATGAAAAACTGTTTTTT	CASVPGQTNEKLFF
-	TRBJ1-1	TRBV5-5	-	TGTGCCAGCAGCTTGGATCAGGGGAACACTGAAGCTTTCTTT	CASSLDQGNTEAFF
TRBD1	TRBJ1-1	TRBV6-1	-	TGTGCCAGCAGGCAGAAACACAGGGGTCCGAACACTGAAGCTTTCTTT	CASRQKHRGPNTEAFF